These T cell receptor beta chains were read from a single sample in a study of cytomegalovirus exposure and HLA in healthy donors. Using immunoSEQ multiplex PCR, the repertoire was profiled, and TCRdb retains in-frame clones only, with some absent. This sample has 180,000 or so clones; roughly three quarters occur once, and the top ten carry about 2.9%. The source material was PBMCs. The receptors come from a male donor in good health and CMV-seronegative. Each CDR3 is given without its conserved first and last residue. Fields, in order: V gene, CDR3 protein.

TRBV28 | ASSLAGDTYEQY
TRBV19 | ASSPATQGEKLF
TRBV5-1 | ASSNSGESTDTQY
TRBV14 | ASSLAGTTSNEQF
TRBV4-1 | ASSQFGLPETQY
TRBV18 | ASSPPEGAQH
TRBV30 | AWTEWTSGQETQY
TRBV5-1 | ASRYSDSPYEQY
TRBV30 | AWSGGTPNSNQPQH
TRBV5-1 | ASSSRPGGGNQPQH
TRBV5-1 | ASSPGTGGRMDTEAF
TRBV9 | ASSVAGSGSSYEQY
TRBV5-1 | ASRVWASYEQY
TRBV6-1 | ASSPSTYGYT
TRBV18 | ASSPPADTQY
TRBV5-4 | ASSRGQGGSETQY
TRBV7-2 | ASSLAGGDLYEQY
TRBV9 | ASTIQADPPQY
TRBV27 | ASSLVAGITEAF
TRBV30 | AWSPLPSGGVYNEQF
TRBV29-1 | SVDGRGNYGYT
TRBV28 | ASSLTGSNEQF
TRBV6-6 | ASSYSQGNQPQH
TRBV28 | ASSLRAGQTLLRSYNEQF
TRBV30 | AWSTGGYSNQPQH
TRBV7-9 | ASSPGTGGNTIY
TRBV7-2 | ASSSRGGTYNEQF
TRBV6-5 | ASSYNSPRNYGYT
TRBV25-1 | ASSGIAGGGDTQY
TRBV10-1 | ASSDSVSEQY
TRBV28 | ASSLYLPSTESNQPQH
TRBV2 | ASSWDSFNQPQH
TRBV18 | ASSPRQGGTEAF
TRBV11-3 | ASSSIDSYEQY
TRBV30 | AWRERGLDEQY
TRBV7-9 | SSSPQPTGINGYT
TRBV6-6 | ASRFTGYFTDTQY